These T cell receptor beta chains were read from a single sample in a study of T-cell memory formation after mild COVID-19. TCRdb re-analysed the 5' RACE reads in MiXCR, keeping a single row per CDR3 protein. The top ten clones hold under 25% of a sample with 350,000 to 550,000 distinct CDR3 sequences, 15% to 20% of them seen once. The source material was PBMCs or a T cell subset sorted from them (not recorded which). The receptors come from a man between 18 and 35 years old who had mild COVID-19 (a few samples of this study predate the infection). Cell type and time point are not known. The CDR3 runs from the conserved cysteine through the conserved F or W.

V	J	length	CDR3
TRBV2	TRBJ2-6	13	CASRGIGANVLTF
TRBV28	TRBJ2-2	15	CASKPSGGNTGELFF
TRBV7-3	TRBJ2-7	16	CASSLLGEGAPYEQYF
TRBV5-6	TRBJ2-3	15	CASSPLEGDTDTQYF
TRBV11-2	TRBJ2-7	17	CASSFISWDTTVHEQYF
TRBV12-3/TRBV12-4	TRBJ2-3	18	CASSLKFRGSTSTDTQYF
TRBV6-5	TRBJ2-7	14	CASSRGQGIYEQYF
TRBV2	TRBJ2-2	16	CASDDLAGANTGELFF
TRBV4-3	TRBJ1-5	18	CASSLSWGPDRGNQPQHF
TRBV18	TRBJ1-2	14	CASSTGPANYGYTF
TRBV12-3/TRBV12-4	TRBJ1-5	14	CASSLSGANQPQHF
TRBV20-1	TRBJ1-5	13	CSAAQGFGQPQHF
TRBV5-4	TRBJ1-2	15	CASNQFQGASYGYTF
TRBV30	TRBJ2-7	12	CAWSVSHYEQYF
TRBV7-9	TRBJ2-5	15	CASSSPRAGVGTQYF
TRBV20-1	TRBJ1-4	17	CSARVSASHRRVEKLFF
TRBV4-1	TRBJ2-3	20	CASSQFRLAGGPGSTDTQYF
TRBV7-2	TRBJ2-3	16	CASSFNRGGALDTQYF
TRBV4-3	TRBJ1-2	14	CASSQVPADYGYTF
TRBV2	TRBJ2-1	12	CASSTDDSFRFF
TRBV10-3	TRBJ1-3	14	CAISVDNSGNTIYF
TRBV9	TRBJ2-5	13	CASSVASRETQYF
TRBV5-6	TRBJ2-1	15	CASSLDGPALNEQFF
TRBV12-3/TRBV12-4	TRBJ1-2	13	CASSWSLNYGYTF
TRBV7-2	TRBJ1-1	14	CASSAGTANTEAFF
TRBV7-9	TRBJ1-5	17	CASSRGQGRTKDQPQHF
TRBV7-7	TRBJ1-4	14	CASSPGTVNEKLFF
TRBV7-9	TRBJ2-3	15	CASSLGTGESDTQYF
TRBV11-3	TRBJ2-3	16	CASSPRTSGTTDTQYF
TRBV29-1	TRBJ2-2	19	CSAYLKSRGSTSLTGELFF
TRBV3-1	TRBJ1-4	13	CASRPGFGEKLFF
TRBV20-1	TRBJ2-5	15	CSARVTSGVQETQYF
TRBV12-3/TRBV12-4	TRBJ2-7	12	CASAGDSYEQYF
TRBV4-1	TRBJ1-2	13	CASSPGGGNGYTF
TRBV5-1	TRBJ2-5	16	CASSRLAEPIQETQYF
TRBV12-3/TRBV12-4	TRBJ2-2	15	CASSLVGGPSGELFF
TRBV3-1	TRBJ2-3	14	CASSQEGHTDTQYF
TRBV5-1	TRBJ1-2	15	CASSPETRGEDGYTF